The 15 T cell receptor beta chains presented below share a single source sample, sequenced in a study of CD8 T cells in ankylosing spondylitis. TCRdb fed the 5' RACE reads into MiXCR, producing one record per CDR3 protein. The sample consists of 150,000 to 200,000 distinct CDR3 sequences, around 32% of them appearing once. The material sequenced was synovial fluid, either unsorted or a sorted T cell fraction (not recorded which). The source is a male donor with ankylosing spondylitis.

The chain links TRBV7-6 to TRBJ2-2; no clear D. The germline V gene encodes CDR1 SGHVS and CDR2 FNYEAQ. The CDR3 sequence is 13 residues long. V gave up 5 bases and J gave up 6 bases, with 10 bases separating them. This chain's CDR3 is CASSPDGAGELFF. The CDR3, as DNA: TGTGCCAGCAGCCCAGACGGCGCCGGGGAGCTGTTTTTT.

This clonotype was counted many times. The chain uses TRBV11-1 and TRBJ2-6, with 14 bases that match TRBD2. The trim removed 0 bases at V and 0 bases at J, leaving 4 bases unmatched. The CDR3 is made up of 20 amino acids. Germline assignment: CDR1 SGHAT and CDR2 FQDESV (reference sequence). The CDR3 DNA reads as TGTGCCAGCAGCTTAGCGGGGACTAGCGGGGGACCCTCTGGGGCCAACGTCCTGACTTTC. Translation: CASSLAGTSGGPSGANVLTF.

The chain carries TRBV3-1 and TRBJ1-2; D not certain. The CDR3 is 15 amino acids. The germline V and J ends were trimmed by 1 base and 4 bases, with 13 bases remaining between them. Germline-derived CDR1 and CDR2 are LGHDT and YNNKEL (reference sequence). CDR3 sequence reads: CASSQGGSVTYGYTF. In nucleotides, the CDR3 is TGTGCCAGCAGCCAAGGTGGCAGTGTTACCTATGGCTACACCTTC.

This clonotype was picked up many times. The chain combines TRBV7-8 with TRBJ1-2; perhaps TRBD1 as D (5 bases). The CDR3 has 15 residues. Germline V gene data show CDR1 as SGHVS and CDR2 as FQNEAQ. Trimming removed 0 bases at V and 5 bases at J, with 13 bases between. CDR3 nucleotides: TGTGCCAGCAGCTTAGCGTTAGGGGCACGGTATGGCTACACCTTC. It yields the protein CASSLALGARYGYTF. Variable domain in full (rest from reference TRBV7-8 and TRBJ1-2): GAGVSQSPRYKVAKRGQDVALRCDPISGHVSLFWYQQALGQGPEFLTYFQNEAQLDKSGLPSDRFFAERPEGSVSTLKIQRTQQEDSAVYLCASSLALGARYGYTFGSGTRLTVV.

The chain links TRBV24-1 to TRBJ2-3; TRBD2 aligns across 8 bases. With 5 bases clipped from V and 0 bases from J, the junction kept 0 bases outside the gene matches. The CDR3 has 14 amino acids. Per germline, CDR1 KGHDR and CDR2 SFDVKD. CDR3 nucleotides: TGTGCCACCAGTGGACTAGCGAGCACAGATACGCAGTATTTT. Its translation: CATSGLASTDTQYF.

This clonotype was counted ten times or more. V and J are TRBV27 and TRBJ2-7, with a tentative D call TRBD2 (6 bases). CDR1 and CDR2 from the germline V gene are MNHEY and SMNVEV (reference sequence). CDR3 length: 15 amino acids. Trimming removed 6 bases at V and 2 bases at J, with 17 bases between. CDR3: CASRRGREITYEQYF. In DNA form, the CDR3 reads TGTGCCAGCAGGAGAGGACGGGAGATCACCTACGAGCAGTACTTC.

This chain links TRBV7-8 with TRBJ2-7; unclear D gene. Per germline, CDR1 SGHVS and CDR2 FQNEAQ. The CDR3 consists of 13 residues. V was cut by 4 bases and J by 2 bases, with 9 bases left in between. CDR3 nucleotide sequence: TGTGCCAGCAGCTCCCAGAGAGCCTACGAGCAGTACTTC. It codes for CASSSQRAYEQYF. Complete variable domain (other parts from reference TRBV7-8 and TRBJ2-7): GAGVSQSPRYKVAKRGQDVALRCDPISGHVSLFWYQQALGQGPEFLTYFQNEAQLDKSGLPSDRFFAERPEGSVSTLKIQRTQQEDSAVYLCASSSQRAYEQYFGPGTRLTVT.

This clonotype was seen a handful of times. The chain links TRBV6-1 to TRBJ1-2; D perhaps matches TRBD1 (6 bases). The V gene's germline CDR1 is MNHNS and CDR2 SASEGT. Between the trimmed V and J ends, which lost 5 bases and 2 bases, there was a span of 15 bases. The CDR3 runs 15 residues. This chain's CDR3 is CASSPLGQTNYGYTF. For the CDR3, the DNA is TGTGCCAGCAGTCCCCTCGGACAGACCAACTATGGCTACACCTTC.

The genes are TRBV20-1 and TRBJ1-4; TRBD1 might be the D (5 bases). The CDR3 length is 13 residues. V shed 3 bases and J shed 7 bases, with 12 bases lying between them. Germline lookup yields CDR1 DFQATT and CDR2 SNEGSKA (reference sequence). This chain's CDR3 is CSARRGGGEKLFF. The CDR3 DNA is TGCAGTGCTAGGCGTGGGGGTGGTGAAAAACTGTTTTTT.

This rearrangement joins TRBV19 to TRBJ1-1; tentative D call: TRBD1 (5 bases). The germline V gene encodes CDR1 LNHDA and CDR2 SQIVND (reference sequence). The CDR3 spans 15 residues. V dropped 5 bases and J dropped 3 bases, with 16 bases sitting between them. The CDR3 DNA reads as TGTGCCAGTAGTGCTCGAGGGAGGGGTGACACTGAAGCTTTCTTT. It yields the protein CASSARGRGDTEAFF.

This CDR3 reads CASSPEERGQDEQFF. The CDR3 nucleotides are TGTGCCAGCAGCCCCGAGGAGCGGGGGCAGGATGAGCAGTTCTTC. The V call is TRBV11-3, the J call TRBJ2-1; 8 bases fit TRBD2. With 5 bases clipped from V and 8 bases from J, the junction kept 11 bases outside the gene matches. The CDR3 is 15 amino acids. CDR1 is SGHNT, CDR2 YENEEA, per germline.

This clonotype was seen many times. One junction end does not reproduce the germline sequence, and a read error may be involved. The chain is built from TRBV7-7 and TRBJ2-1, with a weak D call TRBD2 (6 bases). CDR3 length: 12 residues. The germline V gene encodes CDR1 SSHAT and CDR2 FNYEAQ (reference sequence). Here the CDR3 DNA reads TGTGCTAGCAGCCGACTAGGGAATGAGCAGTTCTTC. As protein: CASSRLGNEQFF.

This clonotype was seen more than once but under ten times. The chain uses TRBV3-1 and TRBJ1-6; TRBD1 agrees at 12 bases. The CDR3 length is 13 residues. V was pared by 4 bases and J by 14 bases, with 3 bases of the junction left unmatched. Germline CDR1 and CDR2: LGHDT and YNNKEL (reference sequence). For the CDR3, the DNA is TGTGCCAGCAGCCCTGGGACAGGGGGCTCCCTCCACTTT. Translating gives CASSPGTGGSLHF.

This clonotype has at least ten counts. V gene TRBV2 combines with J gene TRBJ1-1; D may be TRBD1 (6 bases). Trimming removed 6 bases at V and 0 bases at J, with 17 bases between. This CDR3 comprises 16 residues. Germline CDR1 SNHLY, CDR2 FYNNEI. The CDR3 sequence is CASRGDGGRMNTEAFF. DNA of the CDR3: TGTGCCAGCAGGGGGGATGGGGGGCGAATGAACACTGAAGCTTTCTTT. The entire variable domain, with the rest obtained from reference TRBV2 and TRBJ1-1, is as follows: EPEVTQTPSHQVTQMGQEVILRCVPISNHLYFYWYRQILGQKVEFLVSFYNNEISEKSEIFDDQFSVERPDGSNFTLKIRSTKLEDSAMYFCASRGDGGRMNTEAFFGQGTRLTVV.

This clonotype was seen more than once but under ten times. The V gene is TRBV7-8, the J gene TRBJ2-4; the match to TRBD1 covers 11 bases. This CDR3 has 19 amino acids. The germline gives CDR1 SGHVS, CDR2 FQNEAQ. Trimming cost V 1 base and J 0 bases; bases outside gene matches: 8. CDR3 residues: CASSLGTGTGGIAKNIQYF. The CDR3 nucleotides are TGTGCCAGCAGCTTAGGCACCGGGACAGGGGGAATAGCCAAAAACATTCAGTACTTC.